This note documents a single T cell receptor (beta chain) sequence. Its antigen is currently unknown. This record comes from a study of T cell responses to AZD1222 COVID-19 vaccine. TCRdb's copy holds only in-frame clones and misses some; the assay was immunoSEQ multiplex PCR. The sample yields tens of thousands of clones, 80% to 90% seen once. Trimming removed 0 bases at V and 3 bases at J, with 3 bases between. Germline values: CDR1 SGHTA, CDR2 FQGNSA. This CDR3 is built from 13 residues. Study-wide findings and caveats: Spike-specific TCR breadth and depth grew following two AZD1222 doses. Possibly, clonal diversity was underestimated; donors were largely white British and included more females. Among those given AZD1222, only five or six were seropositive at baseline.

The origin of this receptor is an adult who received the AZD1222 COVID-19 vaccine. Sequenced here: peripheral blood, sampled 28 days after the second AZD1222 dose. This chain connects TRBV7-2 to TRBJ2-1; D remains ambiguous. CDR3 sequence: CASSLAVYNEQFF. The CDR3 DNA sequence: TGTGCCAGCAGCTTAGCGGTCTACAATGAGCAGTTCTTC. The whole variable domain, remainder taken from reference TRBV7-2 and TRBJ2-1, is GAGVSQSPSNKVTEKGKDVELRCDPISGHTALYWYRQSLGQGLEFLIYFQGNSAPDKSGLPSDRFSAERTGGSVSTLTIQRTQQEDSAVYLCASSLAVYNEQFFGPGTRLTVL.